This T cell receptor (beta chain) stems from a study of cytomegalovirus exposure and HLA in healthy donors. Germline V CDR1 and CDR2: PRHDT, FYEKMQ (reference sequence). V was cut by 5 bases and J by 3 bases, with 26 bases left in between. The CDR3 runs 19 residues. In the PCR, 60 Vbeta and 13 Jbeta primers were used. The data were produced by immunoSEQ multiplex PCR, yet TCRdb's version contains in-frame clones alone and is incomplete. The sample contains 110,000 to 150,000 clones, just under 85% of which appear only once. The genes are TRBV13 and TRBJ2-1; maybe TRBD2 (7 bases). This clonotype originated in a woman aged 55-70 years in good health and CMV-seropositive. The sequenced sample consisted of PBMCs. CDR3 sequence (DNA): TGTGCCAGCAGCCCGTTGGGGGGGCGCGTGGGGGGGGTCTACAATGAGCAGTTCTTC. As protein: CASSPLGGRVGGVYNEQFF.